Listed below are T cell receptor beta chains from one sample, sequenced in a study of human thymus T cells. Clones were read by immunoSEQ multiplex PCR, and TCRdb kept only the in-frame ones, dropping some. This table holds tens of thousands of clones, around 95% found once. Input material: thymus tissue. The receptors stem from a girl less than two years old with a congenital heart defect but otherwise immunologically healthy. Each CDR3 is given with its conserved first and last residue. D genes are given only for firm matches. Size values are once, few and many counts, or a class for expanded clones, and some rows have none.

j_gene	v_gene	abundance	d_gene	CDR3aa	CDR3nt
TRBJ1-4	TRBV2	-	-	CASSETALPTNEKLFF	TGTGCCAGCAGTGAGACGGCTCTTCCAACTAATGAAAAACTGTTTTTT
TRBJ2-2	TRBV7-8	-	-	CASSLDDSGPNTGELFF	TGTGCCAGCAGCTTAGATGATAGCGGACCGAACACCGGGGAGCTGTTTTTT
TRBJ2-7	TRBV4-1	-	TRBD2	CASSQKTGGLEQYF	TGCGCCAGCAGCCAAAAAACGGGGGGTCTTGAGCAGTACTTC
TRBJ2-3	TRBV19	-	-	CASSTHSTDTQYF	TGTGCCAGTAGTACCCATAGCACAGATACGCAGTATTTT
TRBJ1-4	TRBV7-9	-	-	CASSLVSPGRDEKLFF	TGTGCCAGCAGTCTCGTTTCCCCCGGGAGGGACGAAAAACTGTTTTTT
TRBJ2-4	TRBV6-9	once	TRBD1	CASSPTGNDKNIQYF	TGTGCCAGCAGTCCGACAGGGAACGACAAAAACATTCAGTACTTC
TRBJ2-3	TRBV4-3	-	-	CASSQGSTDTQYF	TGCGCCAGCAGCCAAGGTAGCACAGATACGCAGTATTTT
TRBJ1-1	TRBV6-1	-	TRBD1	CASSEETGKAFF	TGTGCCAGCAGTGAAGAGACAGGGAAAGCTTTCTTT
TRBJ1-1	TRBV10-2	-	-	CASSERGYTEAFF	TGCGCCAGCAGTGAACGGGGGTACACTGAAGCTTTCTTT
TRBJ2-5	TRBV2	-	TRBD2	CASSEGREGKQETQYF	TGTGCCAGCAGTGAGGGGCGGGAGGGAAAACAAGAGACCCAGTACTTC
TRBJ2-2	TRBV30	-	-	CAWSVRLSANTGELFF	TGTGCCTGGAGTGTACGGTTGTCCGCGAACACCGGGGAGCTGTTTTTT
TRBJ2-7	TRBV28	-	TRBD1	CASSFYSSGTGTYEQYF	TGTGCCAGCAGTTTCTATTCTTCCGGGACAGGTACCTACGAGCAGTACTTC
TRBJ2-1	TRBV28	-	-	CASSLLRDSADNEQFF	TGTGCCAGCAGTTTATTAAGGGACTCGGCAGACAATGAGCAGTTCTTC
TRBJ2-3	TRBV14	-	TRBD2	CASSQVSGRTDTQYF	TGTGCCAGCAGCCAAGTGAGCGGGAGAACAGATACGCAGTATTTT
TRBJ1-1	TRBV6-5	-	-	CASSYSEGLNTEAFF	TGTGCCAGCAGTTACTCCGAGGGGCTTAACACTGAAGCTTTCTTT
TRBJ1-5	TRBV12-5	few	-	CASGLGDSQPQHF	TGTGCTAGTGGTTTGGGGGATTCGCAGCCCCAGCATTTT
TRBJ1-5	TRBV27	once	-	CASRPTDSNQPQHF	TGTGCCAGCAGGCCCACCGATAGCAATCAGCCCCAGCATTTT
TRBJ2-3	TRBV25-1	-	-	CASRQTGDPSTDTQYF	TGTGCCAGCAGACAAACGGGGGACCCTAGCACAGATACGCAGTATTTT
TRBJ2-3	TRBV18	once	TRBD2	CASSPGGLAGVFGTDTQYF	TGTGCCAGCTCACCAGGGGGATTAGCGGGAGTGTTTGGCACAGATACGCAGTATTTT
TRBJ2-1	TRBV7-2	-	TRBD2	CASSLPGTSGRRDNEQFF	TGTGCCAGCAGCTTACCCGGGACTAGCGGGAGGCGCGACAATGAGCAGTTCTTC
TRBJ1-1	TRBV6-1	-	-	CASSVGILNTEAFF	TGTGCCAGCAGTGTCGGCATACTGAACACTGAAGCTTTCTTT
TRBJ2-3	TRBV7-9	-	TRBD2	CASSLEPSGRAKDTQYF	TGTGCCAGCAGCTTAGAACCCAGCGGGAGGGCGAAAGATACGCAGTATTTT
TRBJ2-7	TRBV28	once	TRBD2	CASSVPTSGRALQPYEQYF	TGTGCCAGCAGCGTACCGACTAGCGGGAGGGCCTTACAGCCCTACGAGCAGTACTTC
TRBJ2-3	TRBV9	-	-	CASSVFGTETDTQYF	TGTGCCAGCAGCGTTTTCGGGACGGAGACAGATACGCAGTATTTT
TRBJ2-7	TRBV20-1	-	-	CSARVYEQYF	TGCAGTGCTAGGGTGTACGAGCAGTACTTC
TRBJ1-2	TRBV7-9	-	-	CASSLARQKKLGYTF	TGTGCCAGCAGCTTAGCTCGACAGAAAAAACTTGGCTACACCTTC
TRBJ1-4	TRBV19	-	-	CASRDATNEKLFF	TGTGCCAGCAGAGATGCAACTAATGAAAAACTGTTTTTT
TRBJ2-2	TRBV4-3	-	TRBD2	CASSQGALAVNTGELFF	TGCGCCAGCAGCCAAGGGGCTCTAGCGGTCAACACCGGGGAGCTGTTTTTT
TRBJ2-1	TRBV14	-	-	CASSQGSGESSYNEQFF	TGTGCCAGCAGCCAAGGGTCCGGCGAATCGTCCTACAATGAGCAGTTCTTC
TRBJ1-4	TRBV25-1	-	TRBD1	CASSDRQGRYEKLFF	TGTGCCAGCAGTGATCGACAGGGCAGATATGAAAAACTGTTTTTT
TRBJ2-1	TRBV27	-	TRBD2	CASSLAGGFHEQFF	TGTGCCAGCAGCCTAGCGGGAGGTTTCCATGAGCAGTTCTTC
TRBJ2-1	TRBV5-1	-	TRBD1	CASTWTGLSSYNEQFF	TGCGCCAGCACCTGGACAGGGCTTAGCTCCTACAATGAGCAGTTCTTC
TRBJ2-6	TRBV2	few	TRBD1	CASRQGAVSGANVLTF	TGTGCCAGCAGGCAGGGGGCAGTATCTGGGGCCAACGTCCTGACTTTC